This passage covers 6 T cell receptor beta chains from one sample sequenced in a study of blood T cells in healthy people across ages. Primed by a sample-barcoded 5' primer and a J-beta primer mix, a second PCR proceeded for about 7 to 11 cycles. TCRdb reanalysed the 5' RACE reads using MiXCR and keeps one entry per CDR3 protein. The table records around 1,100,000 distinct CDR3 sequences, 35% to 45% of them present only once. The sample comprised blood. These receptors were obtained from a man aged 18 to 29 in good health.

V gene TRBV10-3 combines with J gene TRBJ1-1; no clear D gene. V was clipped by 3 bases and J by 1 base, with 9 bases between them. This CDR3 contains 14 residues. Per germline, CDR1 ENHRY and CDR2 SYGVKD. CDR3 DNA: TGTGCCATCAGTGACCGACGGGAGAACACTGAAGCTTTCTTT. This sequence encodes CAISDRRENTEAFF.

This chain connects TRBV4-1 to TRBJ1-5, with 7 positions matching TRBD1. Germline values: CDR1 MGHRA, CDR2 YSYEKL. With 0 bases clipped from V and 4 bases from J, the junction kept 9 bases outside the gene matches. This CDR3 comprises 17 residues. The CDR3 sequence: CASSQDIPGTANQPQHF. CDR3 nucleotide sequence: TGCGCCAGCAGCCAAGATATACCCGGGACAGCTAATCAGCCCCAGCATTTT.

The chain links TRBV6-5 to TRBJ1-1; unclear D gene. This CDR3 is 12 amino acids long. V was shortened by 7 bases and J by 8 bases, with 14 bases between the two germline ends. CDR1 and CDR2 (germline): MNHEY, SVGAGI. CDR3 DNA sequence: TGTGCCAGCATAGGAAACCTGAAAGAAGCTTTCTTT. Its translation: CASIGNLKEAFF.

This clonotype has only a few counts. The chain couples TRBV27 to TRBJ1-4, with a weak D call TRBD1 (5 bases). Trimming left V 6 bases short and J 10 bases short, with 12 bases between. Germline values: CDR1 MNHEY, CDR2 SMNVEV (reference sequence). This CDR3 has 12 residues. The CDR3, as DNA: TGTGCCAGCAGCATTGGGGCCGGAAAACTGTTTTTT. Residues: CASSIGAGKLFF.

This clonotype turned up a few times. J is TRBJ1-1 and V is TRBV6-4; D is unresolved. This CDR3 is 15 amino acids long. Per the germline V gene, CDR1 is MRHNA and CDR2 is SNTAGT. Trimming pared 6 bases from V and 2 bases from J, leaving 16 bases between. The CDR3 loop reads CASRRAGGINTEAFF. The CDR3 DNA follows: TGTGCCAGCAGACGCGCCGGTGGGATAAACACTGAAGCTTTCTTT.

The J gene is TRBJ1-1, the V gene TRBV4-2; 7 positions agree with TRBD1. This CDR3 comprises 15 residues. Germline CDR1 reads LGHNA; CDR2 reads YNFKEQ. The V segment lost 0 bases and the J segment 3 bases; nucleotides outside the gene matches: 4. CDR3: CASSQEAQGHTEAFF. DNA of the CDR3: TGTGCCAGCAGCCAAGAGGCACAGGGGCACACTGAAGCTTTCTTT.